This T cell receptor beta chain was documented in a study of T cell repertoires in cytomegalovirus infection. This clonotype has more than one count but fewer than ten. As yet, its antigen is unknown. V shed 2 bases and J 4 bases; nucleotides not matched to a gene: 6. Germline V gene sequence: CDR1 SGHTS, CDR2 YDEGEE. This CDR3 comprises 15 residues. TCRdb re-derived calls from the reads in MiXCR, one entry per CDR3 protein. The repertoire has 340,000 or so distinct CDR3 sequences, about 25% of them found once; the top ten carry about 14%. This sample comprised cultured PBMCs, obtained from culture after CMV antigen stimulation. The sequence derives from a human donor in good health (CMV status not recorded). Some clones in this sample may be carry-over from other donors' samples. This chain connects TRBV5-8 to TRBJ1-5; 7 nucleotides match TRBD1. CDR3 protein: CASSFWTGHNQPQHF. The CDR3 DNA sequence: TGTGCCAGCAGCTTCTGGACAGGTCATAATCAGCCCCAGCATTTT.